A selection of T cell receptor beta chains follows, all from one sample in a study of a mutant IDH1 vaccine in newly diagnosed glioma. The antigens of these receptors remain unknown. The assay was immunoSEQ multiplex PCR, and TCRdb's table has in-frame clones only and misses some. The sample includes under 55,000 clones, roughly 90% of them seen just once. The sequencing here drew on PBMCs, taken from a glioma patient whose treatment included an IDH1 peptide vaccine. Receptor source: a man aged 50-59 years with glioma. Both conserved end residues are part of each CDR3. Each record gives: CDR3 length, clone size, D gene, J gene, V gene, CDR3 protein, CDR3 DNA. A D gene is named only where the DNA matches it firmly. Expanded clones get a size class; other rows say once, few or many, or leave the size out.

>15|.|TRBD2|TRBJ2-7|TRBV9
CASSTTSGGKSEQYF
TGTGCCAGCAGCACCACTAGCGGGGGGAAATCCGAGCAGTACTTC
>12|.|.|TRBJ2-3|TRBV7-6
CASSSSTDTQYF
TGTGCCAGCAGCTCCAGCACAGATACGCAGTATTTT
>16|.|.|TRBJ2-1|TRBV14
CASSQGRGVAYNEQFF
TGTGCCAGCAGCCAAGGGCGAGGGGTGGCCTACAATGAGCAGTTCTTC
>13|few|.|TRBJ2-1|TRBV7-3
CASSPRSKNEQFF
TGTGCCAGCAGCCCCCGCTCAAAGAATGAGCAGTTCTTC
>14|.|TRBD1|TRBJ2-3|TRBV6-4
CASSEGGGTDTQYF
TGTGCCAGCAGTGAAGGGGGCGGGACAGATACGCAGTATTTT
>15|.|.|TRBJ2-1|TRBV6-6
CASSTRVGSHNEQFF
TGTGCCAGCAGCACGCGGGTCGGGAGCCACAATGAGCAGTTCTTC
>19|.|TRBD2|TRBJ2-1|TRBV7-6
CASSLRFGTSGSSYNEQFF
TGTGCCAGCAGCTTACGTTTCGGGACTAGCGGGAGCTCCTACAATGAGCAGTTCTTC
>14|.|TRBD2|TRBJ2-7|TRBV9
CASSVASGGFEQYF
TGTGCCAGCAGCGTAGCTAGCGGAGGATTCGAGCAGTACTTC
>15|.|.|TRBJ2-1|TRBV2
CASSERADSYNEQFF
TGTGCCAGCAGTGAGCGAGCGGACTCCTACAATGAGCAGTTCTTC
>15|.|.|TRBJ2-7|TRBV4-3
CASSQVLSLAYEQYF
TGCGCCAGCAGCCAAGTTTTAAGCTTAGCCTACGAGCAGTACTTC
>16|.|TRBD2|TRBJ2-1|TRBV7-8
CASSRTSSGSYNEQFF
TGTGCCAGCAGCCGAACTTCTAGCGGGAGCTACAATGAGCAGTTCTTC
>16|.|.|TRBJ2-2|TRBV11-3
CASSLGLPGSTGELFF
TGTGCCAGCAGCTTAGGCCTTCCGGGGAGCACCGGGGAGCTGTTTTTT
>15|.|TRBD2|TRBJ2-1|TRBV27
CATEERGRAYNEQFF
TGTGCCACAGAGGAGAGAGGGAGGGCCTACAATGAGCAGTTCTTC
>17|.|TRBD2|TRBJ2-1|TRBV29-1
CSVEGDLAGASYNEQFF
TGCAGCGTTGAAGGGGATCTAGCGGGGGCCTCCTACAATGAGCAGTTCTTC
>13|once|TRBD1|TRBJ1-2|TRBV5-1
CASSWAGGSGYTF
TGCGCCAGCAGCTGGGCAGGGGGCTCTGGCTACACCTTC
>17|.|TRBD1|TRBJ1-6|TRBV28
CASSRDSLSSYNSPLHF
TGTGCCAGCAGTAGGGACAGCCTGAGCTCCTATAATTCACCCCTCCACTTT
>15|.|.|TRBJ1-1|TRBV5-1
CASSLEAAMNTEAFF
TGCGCCAGCAGCTTGGAGGCGGCCATGAACACTGAAGCTTTCTTT
>18|few|.|TRBJ2-6|TRBV5-4
CASSSEGSPFSGANVLTF
TGTGCCAGCAGCTCCGAGGGGAGTCCTTTCTCTGGGGCCAACGTCCTGACTTTC
>15|.|TRBD1|TRBJ2-7|TRBV7-9
CASSLRTGHAYEQYF
TGTGCCAGCAGCTTAAGGACAGGGCATGCCTACGAGCAGTACTTC
>14|.|.|TRBJ2-7|TRBV6-5
CASKFVVSSYEQYF
TGTGCCAGCAAATTCGTGGTAAGCTCCTACGAGCAGTACTTC
>15|few|.|TRBJ1-1|TRBV18
CASSLDPSGLTEAFF
TGTGCCAGCTCACTGGATCCATCAGGGCTTACTGAAGCTTTCTTT
>15|.|TRBD1|TRBJ2-5|TRBV19
CATRAGTGAGETQYF
TGTGCCACACGAGCAGGGACAGGGGCCGGGGAGACCCAGTACTTC
>13|.|.|TRBJ1-5|TRBV5-4
CASSMGYNQPQHF
TGTGCCAGCAGCATGGGGTACAATCAGCCCCAGCATTTT
>16|.|TRBD1|TRBJ1-1|TRBV5-1
CASSLIWTGQGAEAFF
TGCGCCAGCAGCTTGATTTGGACCGGACAGGGGGCAGAAGCTTTCTTT
>14|.|.|TRBJ1-5|TRBV19
CASSIGGSNQPQHF
TGTGCCAGTAGTATAGGTGGTAGCAATCAGCCCCAGCATTTT
>15|.|.|TRBJ1-4|TRBV28
CASSPVGATNEKLFF
TGTGCCAGCAGTCCCGTGGGTGCCACTAATGAAAAACTGTTTTTT
>16|.|TRBD2|TRBJ2-7|TRBV6-5
CASSYSGTRLVYEQYF
TGTGCCAGCAGTTACTCAGGGACTAGGCTAGTATACGAGCAGTACTTC
>15|.|TRBD1|TRBJ1-4|TRBV10-3
CAISDRNRGDEKLFF
TGTGCCATCAGTGACCGGAACAGGGGTGACGAAAAACTGTTTTTT
>15|.|TRBD1|TRBJ1-2|TRBV5-5
CASSLFGQGNYGYTF
TGTGCCAGCAGCTTGTTTGGACAGGGAAACTATGGCTACACCTTC
>14|.|.|TRBJ1-1|TRBV7-2
CASSLASRGTEAFF
TGTGCCAGCAGCTTAGCGTCCCGGGGGACTGAAGCTTTCTTT
>17|.|.|TRBJ2-7|TRBV2
CASSGGLTGEGSYEQYF
TGTGCCAGCAGTGGGGGACTGACGGGAGAGGGCTCCTACGAGCAGTACTTC
>15|.|.|TRBJ2-3|TRBV4-1
CASSQGTISTDTQYF
TGCGCCAGCAGCCAAGGGACAATTAGCACAGATACGCAGTATTTT
>16|.|TRBD1|TRBJ1-1|TRBV27
CASRLDPRGLGTEAFF
TGTGCCAGCAGACTTGACCCCAGGGGGCTGGGCACTGAAGCTTTCTTT
>17|.|TRBD2|TRBJ2-3|TRBV6-7
CASSPGVKRECTDTQYF
TGTGCCAGCAGTCCCGGGGTTAAGCGGGAGTGCACAGATACGCAGTATTTT
>17|.|TRBD2|TRBJ2-5|TRBV30
CAWSVGSGGARVETQYF
TGTGCCTGGAGTGTGGGCAGCGGGGGGGCCCGGGTAGAGACCCAGTACTTC
>15|.|.|TRBJ1-2|TRBV2
CASSEPGRTNYGYTF
TGTGCCAGCAGTGAACCAGGCAGGACTAACTATGGCTACACCTTC
>15|.|.|TRBJ2-7|TRBV27
CASSFPYRGTYEQYF
TGTGCCAGCAGTTTTCCTTACCGGGGCACCTACGAGCAGTACTTC
>14|.|TRBD1|TRBJ2-5|TRBV28
CASRFQGASETQYF
TGTGCCAGCAGATTCCAGGGGGCATCCGAGACCCAGTACTTC
>17|.|TRBD1|TRBJ2-6|TRBV5-5
CASSFRQGFSGANVLTF
TGTGCCAGCAGCTTCCGACAGGGCTTCTCTGGGGCCAACGTCCTGACTTTC
>19|.|.|TRBJ1-5|TRBV5-4
CASSLPDRYKINSNQPQHF
TGTGCCAGCAGCTTGCCCGACAGATACAAGATCAATAGCAATCAGCCCCAGCATTTT
>12|.|.|TRBJ1-4|TRBV18
CASSPTDEKLFF
TGTGCCAGCTCACCGACGGATGAAAAACTGTTTTTT
>17|.|.|TRBJ2-7|TRBV7-8
CASSLAWLAHSGYEQYF
TGTGCCAGCAGCTTAGCGTGGCTAGCGCATTCGGGCTACGAGCAGTACTTC
>15|.|TRBD2|TRBJ2-7|TRBV19
CASSTASGRNYEQYF
TGTGCCAGTAGTACAGCTAGCGGGAGAAACTACGAGCAGTACTTC
>14|.|.|TRBJ2-7|TRBV28
CASSLGGSSYEQYF
TGTGCCAGCAGTTTGGGCGGTAGCTCCTACGAGCAGTACTTC
>15|.|.|TRBJ2-7|TRBV9
CASSVAEVESYEQYF
TGTGCCAGCAGCGTAGCCGAGGTCGAGTCCTACGAGCAGTACTTC
>13|.|TRBD1|TRBJ1-4|TRBV30
CAWRQGAREKLFF
TGTGCCTGGAGACAGGGGGCGCGTGAAAAACTGTTTTTT
>14|.|TRBD2|TRBJ2-1|TRBV10-1
CASSAGTSHNEQFF
TGCGCCAGCAGCGCCGGGACTAGTCACAATGAGCAGTTCTTC
>16|.|.|TRBJ1-1|TRBV7-2
CASRKGLTGGDTEAFF
TGTGCCAGCAGAAAGGGCCTTACCGGAGGGGACACTGAAGCTTTCTTT
>15|.|.|TRBJ2-3|TRBV11-1
CASRTGPSSTDTQYF
TGTGCCAGCAGGACAGGACCTTCTAGCACAGATACGCAGTATTTT
>16|.|.|TRBJ2-7|TRBV7-9
CASSGPGTHLKYEQYF
TGTGCCAGCAGCGGTCCCGGGACACACCTGAAGTACGAGCAGTACTTC
>15|once|TRBD1|TRBJ1-5|TRBV5-5
CASSSGTGHNQPQHF
TGTGCCAGCAGTTCCGGGACAGGCCACAATCAGCCCCAGCATTTT